This TCR beta chain comes out of a study of T cell responses to AZD1222 COVID-19 vaccine. For the study at large: The analysis combined second doses at about 4 or about 12 weeks.

Produced via immunoSEQ multiplex PCR; TCRdb's table is partial and in-frame only. The sample shows some 180,000 clones, around 90% of them seen only once. The V and J ends lost 5 bases and 3 bases, in that order; junction bases with no gene match: 4. Germline V gives CDR1 SEHNR, CDR2 FQNEAQ (reference sequence). The CDR3 is made up of 15 amino acids. This rearrangement joins TRBV7-9 to TRBJ1-3; 10 bases are a match to TRBD1. This sequence originates from an adult in good health. This material consisted of peripheral blood, taken on day 0 of AZD1222 vaccination. The CDR3 spells CASSPDRGSGNTIYF. The DNA of the CDR3 is TGTGCCAGCAGCCCGGACAGGGGGAGTGGAAACACCATATATTTT.